This T cell receptor (beta chain) was obtained from a study of T cell responses to AZD1222 COVID-19 vaccine. Background on the study: Analysis merged second doses at about 4 or about 12 weeks.

Germline V gene lookup returns CDR1 MRHNA and CDR2 SNTAGT. The CDR3 contains 13 residues. The J segment lost 3 bases and the V segment lost 7 bases, leaving 5 bases of the junction unmatched. This clone turned up a few times. Its antigen remains unidentified. Sequencing was performed with immunoSEQ multiplex PCR; in TCRdb, only in-frame clones are kept and a portion is missing. The sample carries 95,000 to 150,000 clones, 89% recorded once. Broader study findings: Only a handful of AZD1222 recipients were seropositive at baseline. There were mostly white British donors and more females than males, and clonal diversity was possibly underestimated. CD4 TCRs linked to vaccination spanned spike, dominating at 160-218 and 743-854.

This specimen consisted of peripheral blood, obtained on day 0 of AZD1222 vaccination. The chain joins TRBV6-4 to TRBJ2-7; 8 bases align to TRBD2. The receptor comes from an adult in good health. The DNA for the CDR3 is TGTGCCAGCACTAGGACTAGCTGCTACGAGCAGTACTTC. Its translation is CASTRTSCYEQYF.